The rows below give T cell receptor beta chains drawn from one sample of a study of beta chain features in type 1 diabetes. Here immunoSEQ multiplex PCR was the method, and the copy in TCRdb shows in-frame clones only, minus some. The sample shows approximately 730,000 clones, around 15% of them seen only once. The sample taken for sequencing was naive CD4+ T cells from blood. The receptors originated from a man aged 18 to 29 with type 1 diabetes. The CDR3 runs from the conserved cysteine through the conserved F or W. D genes are given only for firm matches. Only some rows state a clone size, as once, few, many or a class for expanded clones.

CDR3 length,J gene,D gene,V gene,clone size,CDR3 DNA,CDR3 protein
11,TRBJ1-1,-,TRBV30,few,TGTGCCTGGAGTGGGATTTATGAAGCTTTCTTT,CAWSGIYEAFF
14,TRBJ1-2,TRBD1,TRBV5-4,-,TGTGCCAGCAGCCCCGGGACAGGGGACTATGGCTACACCTTC,CASSPGTGDYGYTF
16,TRBJ2-3,-,TRBV6-4,-,TGTGCCAGCAGGGGGGACGCCCGTGCTAGCACAGATACGCAGTATTTT,CASRGDARASTDTQYF
14,TRBJ1-4,TRBD1,TRBV27,-,TGTGCCAGCCGACAGGGAGGTTCTGGTGAAAAACTGTTTTTT,CASRQGGSGEKLFF
11,TRBJ1-1,-,TRBV18,-,TGTGCCAGCTCACCGGCGGGGACGGAACTATTT,CASSPAGTELF
8,TRBJ2-5,-,TRBV5-1,-,TGCGCCACCCGACCTAAGTACTTC,CATRPKYF
15,TRBJ2-1,-,TRBV2,-,TGTGCCAGCTCGGGCTGGCAGAGCTCCTACAATGAGCAGTTCTTC,CASSGWQSSYNEQFF
14,TRBJ2-5,TRBD1,TRBV30,few,TGTGCCTGGAACAGGGGTATACTCCAAGAGACCCAGTACTTC,CAWNRGILQETQYF
15,TRBJ1-1,-,TRBV29-1,-,TGCAGCGTCCTATCCCGCAAGGAGGGAAACACTGAAGCTTTCTTT,CSVLSRKEGNTEAFF
18,TRBJ1-4,TRBD1,TRBV5-6,-,TGTGCCAGCAGCAAATCACCGGGACAGGGACTAACTAATGAAAAACTGTTTTTT,CASSKSPGQGLTNEKLFF
12,TRBJ2-5,-,TRBV14,-,TGTGCCAGCAGCCAGGGCGGGGAGACCCAGTACTTC,CASSQGGETQYF
13,TRBJ2-7,-,TRBV6-1,-,TGTGCCAGCAGTGAAGACCGGTCCTACGAGCAGTACTTC,CASSEDRSYEQYF
12,TRBJ1-5,-,TRBV30,few,TGTGCCTGGAGTGTAGGGGGGCAGCCCCAGCATTTT,CAWSVGGQPQHF